This T cell receptor (beta chain) was recorded in a study of molecular identifiers for immune sequencing clone quantification. Via MiXCR, TCRdb re-called the PCR reads, giving one row per CDR3 protein. The data hold tens of thousands of distinct CDR3 sequences, with less than 20% observed a single time. This CDR3 contains 13 residues. Looked up from germline, CDR1 is DFQATT and CDR2 is SNEGSKA (reference sequence). V lost 5 bases to trimming and J lost 4 bases, with 13 bases between them. This clonotype was detected many times. The chain combines TRBV20-1 with TRBJ2-3; unclear D gene. This TCR derives from a human donor in good health. Some libraries in this study had Jurkat cell RNA spiked in. The sample was naive CD8+ T cells from blood, with Jurkat cell RNA spiked in. Subset described: FACS-sorted CD8+CD4-CCR7+CD45RA+ naive T cells. In nucleotides, the CDR3 is TGCAGTGCTCCGAAGTATGGTGCAGATACGCAGTATTTT. Translating it yields CSAPKYGADTQYF.